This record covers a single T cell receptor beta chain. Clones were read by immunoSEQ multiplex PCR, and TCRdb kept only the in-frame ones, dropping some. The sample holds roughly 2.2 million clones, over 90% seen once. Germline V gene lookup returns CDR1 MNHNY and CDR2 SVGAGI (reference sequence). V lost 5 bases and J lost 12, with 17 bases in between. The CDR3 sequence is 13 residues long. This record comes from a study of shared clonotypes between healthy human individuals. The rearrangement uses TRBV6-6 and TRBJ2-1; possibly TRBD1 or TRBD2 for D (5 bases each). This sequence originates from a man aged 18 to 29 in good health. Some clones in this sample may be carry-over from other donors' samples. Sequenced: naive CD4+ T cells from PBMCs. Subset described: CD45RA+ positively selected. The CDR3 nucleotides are TGTGCCAGCAGTCGGCGCATCGGGGCCTTGCAGTTCTTC. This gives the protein CASSRRIGALQFF.